This TCR beta chain originates from a study of response to subunit inactivated influenza vaccine. TCRdb analysed the RT-PCR reads with MiXCR anew, one entry per CDR3 protein. This sample has approximately 530,000 distinct CDR3 sequences, with approximately 7.7% found just once. This CDR3 contains 14 residues. The junction had 6 bases not matched to a gene; V was cut back by 10 bases and J by 6 bases. CDR1 is MRHNA, CDR2 SNTAGT, per germline. The TCR was taken from a man between 50 and 69 years old who received an inactivated influenza vaccine. The material was PBMCs from blood, obtained about 23 months after vaccination. The rearrangement uses TRBV6-4 and TRBJ2-1, with 13 bases aligning to TRBD2. The CDR3 DNA is TGTGCCACCCAAGGACTAGCGGGAGCCAATGAGCAGTTCTTC. Encoded protein: CATQGLAGANEQFF.